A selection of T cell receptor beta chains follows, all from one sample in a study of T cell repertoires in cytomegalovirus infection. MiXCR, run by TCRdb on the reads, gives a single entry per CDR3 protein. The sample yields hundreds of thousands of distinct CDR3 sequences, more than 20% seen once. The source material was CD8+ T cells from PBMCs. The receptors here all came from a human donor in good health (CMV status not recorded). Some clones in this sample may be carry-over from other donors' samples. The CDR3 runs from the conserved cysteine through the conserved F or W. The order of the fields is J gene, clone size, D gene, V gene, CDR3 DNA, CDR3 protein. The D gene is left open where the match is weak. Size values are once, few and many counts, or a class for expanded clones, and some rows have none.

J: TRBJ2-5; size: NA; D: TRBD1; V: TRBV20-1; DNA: TGCAGTGCTCCAGAGGGGGACAGGGGCCCTCAAGAGACCCAGTACTTC; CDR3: CSAPEGDRGPQETQYF
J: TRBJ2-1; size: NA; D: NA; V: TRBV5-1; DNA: TGCGCCAGCAGCACGTATGCGCGGGGGCCCTACAATGAGCAGTTCTTC; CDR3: CASSTYARGPYNEQFF
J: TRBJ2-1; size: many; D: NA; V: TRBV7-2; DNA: TGTGCCAGCAGCTTATATGGCCCCGGTTATCACCCCTTATACAATGAGCAGTTCTTC; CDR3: CASSLYGPGYHPLYNEQFF
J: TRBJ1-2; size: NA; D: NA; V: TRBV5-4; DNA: TGTGCCAGCAGCCGTCGGGAGACTTATTATGGCTACACCTTC; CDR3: CASSRRETYYGYTF
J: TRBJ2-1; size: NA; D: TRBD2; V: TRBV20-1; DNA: TGCAGTGCTAGTGACCGTCTTCCGAGGAGCGGGGGCCACCCGATTAATGAGCAGTTCTTC; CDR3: CSASDRLPRSGGHPINEQFF
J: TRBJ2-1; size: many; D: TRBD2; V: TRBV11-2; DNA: TGTGCCAGCAGCGAAGCGGGGGGTTACAATGAGCAGTTCTTC; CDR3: CASSEAGGYNEQFF
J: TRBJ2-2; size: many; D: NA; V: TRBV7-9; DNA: TGTGCCAGCAGCTTATCTGAGGCCCTTGCCGGGGAGCTGTTTTTT; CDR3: CASSLSEALAGELFF
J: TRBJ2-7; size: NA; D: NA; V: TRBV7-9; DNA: TGTGCCAGCAGTGAACTTCGGGACCGGGACTCCTACGAGCAGTACTTC; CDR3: CASSELRDRDSYEQYF
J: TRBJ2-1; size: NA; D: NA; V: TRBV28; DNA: TGTGCCAGCACTCCTCTGGGGGGAACTCAAGGAAGCTCCTACAATGAGCAGTTCTTC; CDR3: CASTPLGGTQGSSYNEQFF
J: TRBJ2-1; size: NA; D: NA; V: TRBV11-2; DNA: TGTGCCAGCAGCTTAGAGGGGGGGCGTATCTACGATGAGCAGTTCTTC; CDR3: CASSLEGGRIYDEQFF
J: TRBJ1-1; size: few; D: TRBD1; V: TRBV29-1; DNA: TGCAGCGTTCCTACAGGGGCAACTGAAGCTTTCTTT; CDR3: CSVPTGATEAFF
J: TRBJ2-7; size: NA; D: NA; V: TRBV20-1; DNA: TGCAGTGCTAGAGATCGCGGGGACGAGCAGTACTTC; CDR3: CSARDRGDEQYF
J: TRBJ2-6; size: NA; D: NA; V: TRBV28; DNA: TGTGCCAGCAGTCCCCTTGATGGGGCCAACGTCCTGACTTTC; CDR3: CASSPLDGANVLTF
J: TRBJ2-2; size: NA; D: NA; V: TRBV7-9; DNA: TGTGCCAGCAGCTCGGACGGCCCCATAAATCCCGGGGAGCTGTTTTTT; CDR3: CASSSDGPINPGELFF
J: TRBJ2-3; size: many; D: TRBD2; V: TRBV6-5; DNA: TGTGCCAGCAGTTACCGGACTAGCGGGGGGTGGGATACGCAGTATTTT; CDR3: CASSYRTSGGWDTQYF
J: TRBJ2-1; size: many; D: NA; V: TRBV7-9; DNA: TGTGCCGCCGACAGGTTGTCCCTCAATGAGCAGTTCTTC; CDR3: CAADRLSLNEQFF
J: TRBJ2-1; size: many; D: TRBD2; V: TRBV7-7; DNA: TGTGCTAGCAGCCCGGGAAGCGGGGCTGTCAATGAGCAGTTCTTC; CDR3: CASSPGSGAVNEQFF
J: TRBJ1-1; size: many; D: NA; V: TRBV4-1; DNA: TGCGCCAGCAGCCAACCCCTGGTTAGGGAATGGAACACTGAAGCTTTCTTT; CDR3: CASSQPLVREWNTEAFF
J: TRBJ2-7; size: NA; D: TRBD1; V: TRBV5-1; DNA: TGCGCCAGCAGCTTCCGGGACAGGGATGGCGAGCAGTACTTC; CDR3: CASSFRDRDGEQYF
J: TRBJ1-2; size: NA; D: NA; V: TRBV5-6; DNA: TGTGCCAGCAGCTTGGGCGACAGTTTCTATGGCTACACCTTC; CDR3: CASSLGDSFYGYTF
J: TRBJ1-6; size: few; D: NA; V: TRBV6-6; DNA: TGTGCCAGCAGGGATAATTCACCCCTCCACTTT; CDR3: CASRDNSPLHF
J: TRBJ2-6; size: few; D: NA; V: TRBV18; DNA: TGTGCCAGCTCACCACTTCAGGAATCTGGGGCCAACGTCCTGACTTTC; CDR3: CASSPLQESGANVLTF
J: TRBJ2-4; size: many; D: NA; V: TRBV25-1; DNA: TGTGCCAGCAGGTCAACAGGGAGAGGAGCCAAAAACATTCAGTACTTC; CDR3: CASRSTGRGAKNIQYF
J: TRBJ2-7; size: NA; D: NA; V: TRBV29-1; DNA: TGCAGCGTTGAAGATCTTTCGGGACACAGCTACGAGCAGTACTTC; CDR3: CSVEDLSGHSYEQYF
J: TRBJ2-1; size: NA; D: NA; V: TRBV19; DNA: TGTGCCAGTGTCCAAGCGCCTGCATCCTACAATGAGCAGTTCTTC; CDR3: CASVQAPASYNEQFF
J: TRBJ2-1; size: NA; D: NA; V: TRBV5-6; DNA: TGTGCCAGCAGCTTCGGACGGCCGGTCGATGAGCAGTTCTTC; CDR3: CASSFGRPVDEQFF
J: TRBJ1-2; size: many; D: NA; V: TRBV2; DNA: TGTGCCAGCAGTGTGGTTTGGGACAACGACTATGGCTACACCTTC; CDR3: CASSVVWDNDYGYTF
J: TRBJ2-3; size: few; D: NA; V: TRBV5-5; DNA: TGTGCCAGCAGCCCACCTTCCAGCACAGATACGCAGTATTTT; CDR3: CASSPPSSTDTQYF
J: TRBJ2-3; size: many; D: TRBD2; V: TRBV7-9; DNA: TGTGCCAGCAGCTTAGAAGCGGGGGCCGATACGCAGTATTTT; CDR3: CASSLEAGADTQYF
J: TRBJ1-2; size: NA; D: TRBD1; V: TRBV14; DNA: TGTGCCAGCAGCCAAGGCGTGAGGACCAGGACAGGAATTTATGGCTACACCTTC; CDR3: CASSQGVRTRTGIYGYTF
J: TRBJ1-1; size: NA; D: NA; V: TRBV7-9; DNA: TGTGCCAGCAGCTTGACCTGGGCCTCAGGGAACACTGAAGCTTTCTTT; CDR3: CASSLTWASGNTEAFF
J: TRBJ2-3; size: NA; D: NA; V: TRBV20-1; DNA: TGCAGTGCTTACGACAGGGAGGGTCCAGATACGCAGTATTTT; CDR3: CSAYDREGPDTQYF
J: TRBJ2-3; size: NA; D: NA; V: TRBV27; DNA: TGTGCCAGCAGTTCCACAGGGTTTTCCACAGATACGCAGTATTTT; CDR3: CASSSTGFSTDTQYF
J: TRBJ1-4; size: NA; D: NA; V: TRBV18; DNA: TGTGCCAGCTCATCAGGCTGGGATGAAAAACTGTTTTTT; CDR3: CASSSGWDEKLFF
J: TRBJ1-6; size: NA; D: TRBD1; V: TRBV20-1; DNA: TGCAGTGCTAGAGATTACCGCCTGGACAGGGGGGAGGCGGTACTCCACTTT; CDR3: CSARDYRLDRGEAVLHF
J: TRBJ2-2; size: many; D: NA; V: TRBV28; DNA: TGTGCCAGCAGTCCCCCGTACAGGGCGTTCACCGGGGAGCTGTTTTTT; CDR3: CASSPPYRAFTGELFF
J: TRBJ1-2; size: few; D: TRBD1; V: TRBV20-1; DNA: TGCAGGGGACAGGGAAATGGCTACACCTTC; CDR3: CRGQGNGYTF
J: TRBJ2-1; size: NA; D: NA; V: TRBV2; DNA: TGTGCCAGCAACACTGGAGGCTACAATGAGCAGTTCTTC; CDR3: CASNTGGYNEQFF
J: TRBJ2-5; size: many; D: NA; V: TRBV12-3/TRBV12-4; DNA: TGTGCCAGCAGTACTACAGGTGGCGGGAACCAAGAGACCCAGTACTTC; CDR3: CASSTTGGGNQETQYF
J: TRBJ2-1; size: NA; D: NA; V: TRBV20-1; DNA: TGCAGTGCTAGAGCTCTGGGAAGCTCCTACAATGAGCAGTTCTTC; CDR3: CSARALGSSYNEQFF
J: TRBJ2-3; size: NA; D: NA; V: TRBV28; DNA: TGTGCCAGCAGTTTCATCACAGGAGATACGCAGTATTTT; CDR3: CASSFITGDTQYF
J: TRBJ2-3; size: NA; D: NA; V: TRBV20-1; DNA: TGCAGTGCCCCGGAGGAGCTAGAGGGGGGCTCTAGCACAGATACGCAGTATTTT; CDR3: CSAPEELEGGSSTDTQYF
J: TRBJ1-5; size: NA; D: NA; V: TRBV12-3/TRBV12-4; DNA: TGTGCCAGCAGTCGGGAGGGAGGCAATCAGCCCCAGCATTTT; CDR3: CASSREGGNQPQHF
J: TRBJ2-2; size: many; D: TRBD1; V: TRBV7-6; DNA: TGTGCCAGCAGCCCTCAACAGGGGATAACGTTCGCGAACACCGGGGAGCTGTTTTTT; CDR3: CASSPQQGITFANTGELFF
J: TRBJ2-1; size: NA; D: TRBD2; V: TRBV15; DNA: TGTGCCACCAGCCCTAGACTAGCGGGGGGGATTTACAATGAGCAGTTCTTC; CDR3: CATSPRLAGGIYNEQFF
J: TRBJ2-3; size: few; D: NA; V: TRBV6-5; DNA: TGTGCCAGCAGTTCCTCTAGGGTTTCGAATACGCAGTATTTT; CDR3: CASSSSRVSNTQYF
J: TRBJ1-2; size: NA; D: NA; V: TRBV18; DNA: TGTGCCAGCCACCGGGAGGGATATGGCTACACCTTC; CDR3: CASHREGYGYTF
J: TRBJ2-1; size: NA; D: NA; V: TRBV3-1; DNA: TGTGCCAGCTTCGGGGAAAACAATGAGCAGTTCTTC; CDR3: CASFGENNEQFF
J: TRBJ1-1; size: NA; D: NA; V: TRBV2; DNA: TGTGCCAGCAAGGTCGCAGGGAACACTGAAGCTTTCTTT; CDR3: CASKVAGNTEAFF
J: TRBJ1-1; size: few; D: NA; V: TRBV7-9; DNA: TGTGCCAGCAGCCCACTACTGTGGGAAGCTTTCTTT; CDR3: CASSPLLWEAFF
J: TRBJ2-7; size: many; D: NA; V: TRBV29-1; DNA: TGCAGCGTTGGGGAAACCTACGAGCAGTACTTC; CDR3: CSVGETYEQYF
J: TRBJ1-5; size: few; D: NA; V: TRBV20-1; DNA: TGCAGTGCGGCAGAAGATACCAATCAGCCCCAGCATTTT; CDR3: CSAAEDTNQPQHF
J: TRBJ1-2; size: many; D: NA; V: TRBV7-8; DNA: TGTGCCAGCAGCTTAGAACCGGGGGACTATGGCTACACCTTC; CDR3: CASSLEPGDYGYTF
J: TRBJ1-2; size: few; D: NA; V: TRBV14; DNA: TGTGCCAGCAGCCACCAGACCCCCCCGCGGGGCTACACCTTC; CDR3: CASSHQTPPRGYTF
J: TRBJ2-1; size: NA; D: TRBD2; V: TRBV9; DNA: TGTGCCAGCAGCCCCCATGGGACTAGCGGGGGGGCATCCTACAATGAGCAGTTCTTC; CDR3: CASSPHGTSGGASYNEQFF